This T cell receptor (beta chain) was retrieved from a study of blood T cell repertoires in COVID-19. Study-level background: Researchers got acute and convalescent COVID-19 samples from the United States, Italy and Spain. Nucleic acid was either cDNA or gDNA, and it came from T cells, B-cell-depleted T cells, or PBMCs.

Per the authors' pipeline: Using reference gene primer amplification, nucleated cell counts were estimated. Profiled with immunoSEQ multiplex PCR; TCRdb holds only in-frame clones, not every one. The V and J calls and clone size were taken over from that table, and D and trimming were inferred from the DNA. The data show hundreds of thousands of clones, with roughly 90% seen just once and 0.95% to 1.5% held by the top ten. CDR1 and CDR2 from the germline V gene are MNHEY and SMNVEV (reference sequence). Trimming at V came to 7 bases and at J to 1 base, leaving 4 bases not matched to a gene. CDR3 length equals 15 residues.

The receptor was derived from a man aged 35 to 55 with acute or convalescent COVID-19. Sequenced sample: peripheral blood. The chain has TRBV27 and TRBJ1-6; 7 bases line up with TRBD1. The CDR3 DNA sequence: TGTGCCAGCACCCCGACAGGGTCCTATAATTCACCCCTCCACTTT. This encodes CASTPTGSYNSPLHF.